Listed below are T cell receptor beta chains from one sample, sequenced in a study of T cell responses to AZD1222 COVID-19 vaccine. Generated by immunoSEQ multiplex PCR, the TCRdb table keeps only in-frame clones and is missing some. This sample has 85,000 to 130,000 clones, with approximately 88% found just once. The specimen was peripheral blood, collected on day 0 of AZD1222 vaccination. The receptors shown here come from an adult in good health. The CDR3 runs from the conserved cysteine through the conserved F or W. A D gene is named only where the DNA matches it firmly. Clone size is given for some rows only: seen once, a few or many times, or a class if the clone is expanded.

d_gene	v_gene	j_gene	abundance	CDR3nt	CDR3aa
-	TRBV20-1	TRBJ1-2	-	TGCAGTGCTAGTTCCGGAAACCCCTGGGGGCGACCTAACTATGGCTACACCTTC	CSASSGNPWGRPNYGYTF
-	TRBV6-5	TRBJ2-1	-	TGTGCCAGCAGTTACTGGGCGGACAATGAGCAGTTCTTC	CASSYWADNEQFF
TRBD2	TRBV28	TRBJ2-1	-	TGTGCCAGCAGTCCGGCTAGCGGACCCGTAGGTGAGCAGTTCTTC	CASSPASGPVGEQFF
-	TRBV5-5	TRBJ2-3	-	TGTGCCAGCAGCTTGGGACAGGACGGCACAGATACGCAGTATTTT	CASSLGQDGTDTQYF
-	TRBV13	TRBJ2-3	-	TGTGCCAGCAGCTTAGGAGGCAGTGGGGCAGATACGCAGTATTTT	CASSLGGSGADTQYF
TRBD1	TRBV3-1/TRBV3-2	TRBJ1-1	-	TGTGCCAGCAGCCAAACAGGGGCTGAAGCTTTCTTT	CASSQTGAEAFF
-	TRBV28	TRBJ1-2	-	TGTGCCAGCAGTTTAGACCACCGGAGGAATGGCTACACCTTC	CASSLDHRRNGYTF
TRBD1	TRBV7-9	TRBJ1-1	-	TGTGCCAGCAGCTTACGAGCGGGACAGGGGCGCACTGAAGCTTTCTTT	CASSLRAGQGRTEAFF
TRBD1	TRBV6-9	TRBJ1-1	-	TGTGCCAGCAGTTCCCCCCGGGACAGGGGGCGCGGTGACACTGAAGCTTTCTTT	CASSSPRDRGRGDTEAFF
-	TRBV6-5	TRBJ2-2	-	TGTGCCAGCAGTTATCACGGGGAGCTGTTTTTT	CASSYHGELFF
-	TRBV19	TRBJ2-2	-	TGTGCCCTCAGCCAGGGACCGAACACCGGGGAGCTGTTTTTT	CALSQGPNTGELFF
-	TRBV7-2	TRBJ1-2	-	TGTGCCAGCAGCCACCCAGGCAACTATGGCTACACCTTC	CASSHPGNYGYTF
-	TRBV6-2/TRBV6-3	TRBJ1-1	-	TGTGCCAGCAGTTCCCCGACGCTACGAAACCTGAACACTGAAGCTTTCTTT	CASSSPTLRNLNTEAFF
-	TRBV18	TRBJ2-7	-	TGTGCCAGCTCACGTATAGCAGACCTCCACGAGCAGTACTTC	CASSRIADLHEQYF
TRBD2	TRBV24-1	TRBJ2-2	-	TGTGCCACCAGTGATTCCGGGACTAGCGGGAGGTGGGCCGGGGAGCTGTTTTTT	CATSDSGTSGRWAGELFF
-	TRBV6-4	TRBJ2-2	-	TGTGCCAGCAGTGCGGACAGAGACACCGGGGAGCTGTTTTTT	CASSADRDTGELFF
TRBD1	TRBV6-5	TRBJ2-7	-	TGTGCCAGCATCCGACAGGGGAGCGGCGAGCAGTACTTC	CASIRQGSGEQYF
-	TRBV4-3	TRBJ1-1	-	TGCGCCAGCAGCCGGGGGGCGAGCACTGAAGCTTTCTTT	CASSRGASTEAFF
-	TRBV6-5	TRBJ1-1	once	TGTGCCAGCAGGGACCCTGCCCTCCAGGGGACTGAAGCTTTCTTT	CASRDPALQGTEAFF
-	TRBV11-2	TRBJ1-2	-	TGTGCCAGCAGCACGACTACTAACTATGGCTACACCTTC	CASSTTTNYGYTF
-	TRBV15	TRBJ2-7	-	TGTGCCACCAGCAGAGATGAGGGCGGATATTCCGAGCAGTACTTC	CATSRDEGGYSEQYF
TRBD1	TRBV24-1	TRBJ2-4	-	TGTGCCACCAGTGAAAGGACAGGGATTCAGTACTTC	CATSERTGIQYF
-	TRBV28	TRBJ2-7	-	TGTGCCAGCAGCCTAGACTCGGTTACCGGACCCTACGAGCAGTACTTC	CASSLDSVTGPYEQYF
-	TRBV19	TRBJ1-5	-	TGTGCCAGTAGTACGTGGACGGATAGCAATCAGCCCCAGCATTTT	CASSTWTDSNQPQHF
TRBD1	TRBV7-2	TRBJ1-5	-	TGTGCCAGCAGCATGGACAGGGATCATCAGCCCCAGCATTTT	CASSMDRDHQPQHF
TRBD1	TRBV18	TRBJ1-1	-	TGTGCCAGCTCACGGGACAGGCTTAACACTGAAGCTTTCTTT	CASSRDRLNTEAFF
-	TRBV19	TRBJ2-2	few	TGTGCCAGTCTAAGAAGGGGTTCAGACACCGGGGAGCTGTTTTTT	CASLRRGSDTGELFF
TRBD2	TRBV19	TRBJ2-3	-	TGTGCCAGTAATACACAACACCGGACTAGCATTCTGGATACGCAGTATTTT	CASNTQHRTSILDTQYF
-	TRBV5-1	TRBJ2-4	-	TGCGCCAGCAGCTTGGGGGCAGCCAAAAACATTCAGTACTTC	CASSLGAAKNIQYF
TRBD1	TRBV19	TRBJ2-7	-	TGTGCCAGTAGTATAAACAGGGGACGCGAGCAGTACTTC	CASSINRGREQYF
TRBD1	TRBV19	TRBJ2-3	-	TGTGGCAGCAGGGGGCAGACAGATACGCAGTATTTT	CGSRGQTDTQYF
-	TRBV4-3	TRBJ1-1	-	TGCGCCAGCAGCCAAGAAGCCAGAGGAACCCGAGGCACTGAAGCTTTCTTT	CASSQEARGTRGTEAFF
TRBD2	TRBV13	TRBJ2-1	-	TGTGCCAGCAGCATTACCGGGTCTAGCGGGAGGGAGTTCTTC	CASSITGSSGREFF
-	TRBV4-3	TRBJ1-2	-	TGCGCCAGCAGCCAAGATCTCCAGGGAGCTAACTATGGCTACACCTTC	CASSQDLQGANYGYTF
-	TRBV3-1/TRBV3-2	TRBJ1-5	-	TGTGCCAGCAGCCAAGATTTAAAAACCAATCAGCCCCAGCATTTT	CASSQDLKTNQPQHF
TRBD1	TRBV30	TRBJ2-5	-	TGTGCCTGGAGTGGGGCTTACCGGGACAGGATATTCGGAGAGACCCAGTACTTC	CAWSGAYRDRIFGETQYF
TRBD1	TRBV5-1	TRBJ1-2	-	TGCGCCAGCAGCTTGGAGGGACAGCCTTATGGCTACACCTTC	CASSLEGQPYGYTF
-	TRBV29-1	TRBJ1-5	-	TGCAGCGTGGCACAGGGTGGCAATCAGCCCCAGCATTTT	CSVAQGGNQPQHF
TRBD1	TRBV2	TRBJ2-7	-	TGTGCCAGCAGCTCCGGGACAGGGGGCTACGAGCAGTACTTC	CASSSGTGGYEQYF
TRBD1	TRBV24-1	TRBJ2-5	-	TGTGCCACCAGTGACTGGGGACAGGGAGACCAAGAGACCCAGTACTTC	CATSDWGQGDQETQYF
-	TRBV28	TRBJ1-6	-	TGTGCCAGCTTAATATCTCAGTTTAATTCACCCCTCCACTTT	CASLISQFNSPLHF